These T cell receptor beta chains were read from a single sample in a study of T-cell reconstitution after alpha-beta-depleted transplantation in children. MiXCR, run by TCRdb on the PCR reads, gives a single entry per CDR3 protein. In the table there are over 45,000 distinct CDR3 sequences, about 40% of which are singletons. The input for sequencing was PBMCs, mostly from graft donor cells, taken 360 days after TCRalphabeta/CD19-depleted stem cell transplant. All receptors derive from a male patient aged 5 to 17 who had a stem cell transplant for acute lymphoblastic leukemia, so the T cells may come from the graft donor. Each CDR3 is given with its conserved first and last residue. The D gene is left open where the match is weak. The listing skips clone size in some rows; elsewhere it reads once, few, many or a size class.

clone size	V gene	J gene	D gene	CDR3 length	CDR3 DNA	CDR3 protein
once	TRBV5-5	TRBJ2-7	TRBD1	15	TGTGCCAGCAGCTTGGCTGTACAGGGGGCCGGCGAGCAGTACTTC	CASSLAVQGAGEQYF
few	TRBV2	TRBJ2-1	NA	12	TGTGCCAGCGAAGCCACGGAGCGAGAGCAGTTCTTC	CASEATEREQFF
NA	TRBV12-3/TRBV12-4	TRBJ2-4	TRBD1	14	TGTGCCAGCAGTTTAAGCGGACAGGGACCCATTCAGTACTTC	CASSLSGQGPIQYF
NA	TRBV29-1	TRBJ2-1	TRBD2	14	TGCAGCGTTGGCGGAGCGGGAATCTACAATGAGCAGTTCTTC	CSVGGAGIYNEQFF
NA	TRBV24-1	TRBJ2-1	NA	13	TGTGCCACCAGTAGCGGTTCCTACAATGAGCAGTTCTTC	CATSSGSYNEQFF
NA	TRBV4-1	TRBJ1-4	NA	12	TGCGCCAGCAGCCAGACGGGTGAAAAACTGTTTTTT	CASSQTGEKLFF
NA	TRBV10-3	TRBJ2-1	TRBD1	12	TGTGCCATAAGGGACAGGTGGTATGAGCAGTTCTTC	CAIRDRWYEQFF
few	TRBV12-3/TRBV12-4	TRBJ2-3	NA	13	TGTGCCAGCAGTTTAGCCTTGAAAGATACGCAGTATTTT	CASSLALKDTQYF
few	TRBV3-1	TRBJ2-2	TRBD2	16	TGTGCCAGCAGCCAGACTAGCGGGGCTAACACCGGGGAGCTGTTTTTT	CASSQTSGANTGELFF
NA	TRBV18	TRBJ2-3	NA	14	TGTGCCAGCTCCCTCAGACCTAGCACAGATACGCAGTATTTT	CASSLRPSTDTQYF
few	TRBV13	TRBJ2-1	NA	11	TGTGCCAGCAGCTCCACCGGGGAGCAGTTCTTC	CASSSTGEQFF
few	TRBV11-2	TRBJ2-7	NA	14	TGTGCCAGCAGCGTGACTTCACCCTCCTACGAGCAGTACTTC	CASSVTSPSYEQYF
many	TRBV4-3	TRBJ1-2	NA	11	TGCGCCAGCGGAGGGGGCTATGGCTACACCTTC	CASGGGYGYTF
many	TRBV5-1	TRBJ2-3	TRBD1	16	TGCGCCAGCAGCGCTTACAGGGGGACTAGCACAGATACGCAGTATTTT	CASSAYRGTSTDTQYF
few	TRBV12-3/TRBV12-4	TRBJ2-5	NA	16	TGTGCCAGCAGTTTCGGCAGGAGATCCCCCCAAGAGACCCAGTACTTC	CASSFGRRSPQETQYF
NA	TRBV7-9	TRBJ2-3	TRBD2	15	TGTGCCAGCAGCAAATCCCGCGGGGGAGTAGATACGCAGTATTTT	CASSKSRGGVDTQYF
few	TRBV7-2	TRBJ2-3	TRBD2	16	TGTGCCAGCAGCCTGAGGACTAGCGGGGACTCAGATACGCAGTATTTT	CASSLRTSGDSDTQYF
NA	TRBV29-1	TRBJ1-3	NA	10	TGCAGCGTTGTTGGTGACACCATATATTTT	CSVVGDTIYF
few	TRBV12-3/TRBV12-4	TRBJ2-2	TRBD2	18	TGTGCCAGCAGTCGAACTAGCGGGGGGGTCGCGAACACCGGGGAGCTGTTTTTT	CASSRTSGGVANTGELFF
few	TRBV11-2	TRBJ2-1	TRBD2	16	TGTGCCAGCAGCTTATGGGCTAGCGGGGAGTACAATGAGCAGTTCTTC	CASSLWASGEYNEQFF
NA	TRBV5-1	TRBJ1-3	NA	14	TGCGCCAGCAGCTTGTACGGGGGCGGAAACACCATATATTTT	CASSLYGGGNTIYF
few	TRBV4-3	TRBJ1-2	NA	12	TGCGCCAGCTCCTCCAATAACTATGGCTACACCTTC	CASSSNNYGYTF
NA	TRBV5-1	TRBJ2-3	NA	15	TGCGCCAGCAGGTCCGTAAGGGGGAGCACAGATACGCAGTATTTT	CASRSVRGSTDTQYF